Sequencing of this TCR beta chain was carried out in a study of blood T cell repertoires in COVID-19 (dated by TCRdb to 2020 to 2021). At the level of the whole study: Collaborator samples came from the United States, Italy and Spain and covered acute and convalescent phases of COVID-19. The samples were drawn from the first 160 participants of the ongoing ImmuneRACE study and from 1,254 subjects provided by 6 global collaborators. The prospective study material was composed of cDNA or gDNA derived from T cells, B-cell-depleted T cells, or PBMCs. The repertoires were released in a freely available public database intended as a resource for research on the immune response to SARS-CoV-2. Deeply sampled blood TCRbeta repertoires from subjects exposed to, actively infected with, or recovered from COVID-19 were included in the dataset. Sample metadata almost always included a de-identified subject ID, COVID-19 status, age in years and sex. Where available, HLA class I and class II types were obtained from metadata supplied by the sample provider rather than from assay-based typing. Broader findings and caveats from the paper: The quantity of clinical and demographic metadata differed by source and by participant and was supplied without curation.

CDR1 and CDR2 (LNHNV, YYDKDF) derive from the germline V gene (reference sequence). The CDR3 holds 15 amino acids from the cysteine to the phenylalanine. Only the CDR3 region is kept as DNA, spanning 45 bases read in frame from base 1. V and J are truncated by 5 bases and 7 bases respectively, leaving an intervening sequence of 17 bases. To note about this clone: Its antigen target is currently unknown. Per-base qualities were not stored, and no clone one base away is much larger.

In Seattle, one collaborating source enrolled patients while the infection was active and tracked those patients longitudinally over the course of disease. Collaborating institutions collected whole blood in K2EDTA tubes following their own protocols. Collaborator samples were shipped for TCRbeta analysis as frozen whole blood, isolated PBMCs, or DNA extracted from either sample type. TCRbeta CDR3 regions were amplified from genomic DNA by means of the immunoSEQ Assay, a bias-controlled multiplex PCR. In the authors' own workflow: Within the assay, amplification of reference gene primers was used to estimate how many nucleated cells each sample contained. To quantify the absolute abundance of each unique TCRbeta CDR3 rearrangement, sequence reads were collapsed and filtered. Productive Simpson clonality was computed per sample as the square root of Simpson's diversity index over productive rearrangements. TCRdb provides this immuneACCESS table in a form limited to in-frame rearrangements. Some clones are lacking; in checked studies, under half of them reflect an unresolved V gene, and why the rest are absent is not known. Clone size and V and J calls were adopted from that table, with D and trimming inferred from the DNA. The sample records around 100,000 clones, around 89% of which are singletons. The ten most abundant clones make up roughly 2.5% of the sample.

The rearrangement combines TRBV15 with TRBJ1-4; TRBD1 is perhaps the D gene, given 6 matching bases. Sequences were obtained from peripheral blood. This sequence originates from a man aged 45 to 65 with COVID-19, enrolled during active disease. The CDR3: CATSRTRGEAEKLFF. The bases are TGTGCCACCAGCCGGACCAGGGGAGAGGCTGAAAAACTGTTTTTT.